The 15 T cell receptor beta chains below were found in one sample sequenced in a study of patients and donors after allogeneic stem cell transplantation. From the RT-PCR reads, TCRdb called clonotypes with MiXCR, one entry per CDR3 protein. This sample has a few hundred thousand distinct CDR3 sequences, with around 14% found just once. Source material: blood, either unsorted or a sorted T cell fraction (not recorded which). These receptors all come from a human donor who was either an allogeneic HSCT recipient or a stem cell or donor lymphocyte infusion donor (not recorded which). It is not recorded whose cells these are; they may come from a transplant donor.

The chain uses TRBV18 and TRBJ1-2, with a tentative D call TRBD1 (5 bases). Trimming pared 2 bases from V and 1 base from J, leaving 14 bases between. Germline CDR1 is KGHSH and CDR2 is LQKENI. CDR3 length: 16 residues. CDR3 DNA sequence: TGTGCCAGCTCACCAAATCGGGGCAGATTTAACTATGGCTACACCTTC. The encoded protein is CASSPNRGRFNYGYTF. Full variable domain (remainder filled in from reference TRBV18 and TRBJ1-2): NAGVMQNPRHLVRRRGQEARLRCSPMKGHSHVYWYRQLPEEGLKFMVYLQKENIIDESGMPKERFSAEFPKEGPSILRIQQVVRGDSAAYFCASSPNRGRFNYGYTFGSGTRLTVV.

Only a few counts were recorded for this clonotype. The chain combines TRBV5-5 with TRBJ2-7; 10 bases match TRBD1. The ends lost 3 bases at V and 6 bases at J; junction bases unmatched: 6. The CDR3 totals 14 residues. Germline assignment: CDR1 SGHKS and CDR2 YYEKEE (reference sequence). The CDR3 DNA reads as TGTGCCAGCAGCTCCGGGACAGGGGCTGGCGAGCAGTACTTC. The encoded protein is CASSSGTGAGEQYF. The full variable domain, in which reference TRBV5-5 and TRBJ2-7 provide the parts outside the CDR3, is DAGVTQSPTHLIKTRGQQVTLRCSPISGHKSVSWYQQVLGQGPQFIFQYYEKEERGRGNFPDRFSARQFPNYSSELNVNALLLGDSALYLCASSSGTGAGEQYFGPGTRLTVT.

This clonotype showed up just a few times. The genes are TRBV2 and TRBJ2-2; weak D call: TRBD2 (7 bases). The germline gives CDR1 SNHLY, CDR2 FYNNEI. Trimming stripped 0 bases from V and 9 bases from J, with 11 bases between. The CDR3 runs 14 residues. CDR3 DNA: TGTGCCAGCAGTGAAGCGGGGGGGGCCAGGGAGCTGTTTTTT. Translated, it gives CASSEAGGARELFF.

The chain joins TRBV5-1 to TRBJ2-2, with 13 nucleotides matching TRBD2. V lost 4 bases and J lost 4; bases outside the gene matches: 4. Per the germline V gene, CDR1 is SGHRS and CDR2 is YFSETQ. This CDR3 is 16 amino acids long. CDR3 in DNA: TGCGCCAGCAGCGGGGGACTAGCGGGAATCACCGGGGAGCTGTTTTTT. Encoded protein: CASSGGLAGITGELFF.

Details on this clonotype: Given the absence of the conserved phenylalanine or tryptophan at the CDR3 end, a read error is likely. This chain uses TRBV20-1 with TRBJ1-1, with D perhaps TRBD1 (6 bases). This CDR3 has 14 amino acids. Germline V gene data show CDR1 as DFQATT and CDR2 as SNEGSKA (reference sequence). With 1 base removed from V and 6 bases from J, the gap between germline ends came to 15 bases. The CDR3 bases are TGCAGTGCTAGAGTTCCGGGACAAGAAGCTGAAGCTTTCTAT. Its protein is CSARVPGQEAEAFY.

This chain links TRBV6-5 with TRBJ1-5; D gene uncertain. The ends were cut back, 2 bases at V and 2 bases at J, with 7 bases in the middle. Germline loops: CDR1 MNHEY, CDR2 SVGAGI. The CDR3 length is 14 residues. The CDR3 here is CASSYAGGNQPQHF. In DNA form, the CDR3 reads TGTGCCAGCAGTTACGCTGGGGGCAATCAGCCCCAGCATTTT.

The V gene is TRBV7-9, the J gene TRBJ1-5; a weak D match, TRBD1 (5 bases). The CDR3 contains 14 residues. CDR1 SEHNR and CDR2 FQNEAQ come from the germline V gene (reference sequence). V was cut by 3 bases and J by 7 bases, with 13 bases left in between. CDR3 protein: CASSLGGGKQPQHF. In nucleotides, the CDR3 is TGTGCCAGCAGCTTGGGCGGGGGTAAGCAGCCCCAGCATTTT.

The chain has TRBV20-1 and TRBJ1-5; D might be TRBD1 (6 bases). This CDR3 is built from 17 residues. The V gene lost 5 bases and the J gene lost 2 bases, with 22 bases spanning the gap. The germline CDR1 and CDR2 sequences are DFQATT and SNEGSKA (reference sequence). Written as DNA, the CDR3 is TGCAGTGCTGGGGTCCTGGGGGGGCAAGCTGGCAATCAGCCCCAGCATTTT. It codes for CSAGVLGGQAGNQPQHF.

This clonotype was observed a handful of times. A clone one base away is much larger, so this may be a read error. This rearrangement joins TRBV5-1 to TRBJ1-1; D remains ambiguous. This CDR3 has 14 residues. Looked up from germline, CDR1 is SGHRS and CDR2 is YFSETQ. CDR3 nucleotides: TGCGCCAGCAGATCCGCACCCCCAAACACTGAAGTTTTCTTT. Its protein is CASRSAPPNTEVFF. The entire variable domain, with the rest obtained from reference TRBV5-1 and TRBJ1-1, is as follows: KAGVTQTPRYLIKTRGQQVTLSCSPISGHRSVSWYQQTPGQGLQFLFEYFSETQRNKGNFPGRFSGRQFSNSRSEMNVSTLELGDSALYLCASRSAPPNTEVFFGQGTRLTVV.

This clonotype has ten or more counts. The chain combines TRBV5-5 with TRBJ1-4; no clear D. Deletions cut 3 bases from V and 7 bases from J, with 10 bases between. The CDR3 extends over 13 amino acids. The germline V gene encodes CDR1 SGHKS and CDR2 YYEKEE (reference sequence). CDR3 region: CASSSVPGEKLFF. The CDR3 bases are TGTGCCAGCAGCTCAGTGCCCGGTGAAAAACTGTTTTTT.

The rearrangement joins TRBV2 to TRBJ2-1, with D uncertain. Trimming pared 2 bases from V and 8 bases from J, leaving 4 bases between. The CDR3 loop spans 11 amino acids. Germline CDR1 and CDR2: SNHLY and FYNNEI. Here the CDR3 DNA reads TGTGCCAGCAGTGAATTGGATGAGCAGTTCTTC. Translating it yields CASSELDEQFF.

V and J are TRBV4-2 and TRBJ1-5, with D perhaps matching TRBD1 (6 bases). Germline V gene lookup returns CDR1 LGHNA and CDR2 YNFKEQ. The CDR3 is 15 residues long. The V end lost 1 base, the J end lost 6 bases, and 13 bases lay between the germline ends. This CDR3 reads CASSQAEGETQPQHF. The CDR3 nucleotides read TGTGCCAGCAGCCAAGCGGAGGGGGAAACTCAGCCCCAGCATTTT.

This clonotype came up many times. CDR3 residues: CASSLEWGGWTEAFF. CDR3 in DNA: TGTGCCAGCAGCTTGGAATGGGGGGGCTGGACTGAAGCTTTCTTT. V gene TRBV5-8 combines with J gene TRBJ1-1; a possible D gene is TRBD1 (6 bases). The V gene lost 0 bases and the J gene lost 5 bases, with 14 bases spanning the gap. Per germline, CDR1 SGHTS and CDR2 YDEGEE. This CDR3 has 15 amino acids.

The rearrangement uses TRBV4-1 and TRBJ2-7; D is uncertain. Germline V gives CDR1 MGHRA, CDR2 YSYEKL. V lost 0 bases and J lost 2, with 11 bases in between. CDR3 length: 15 residues. The CDR3 protein is CASSQELTRAYEQYF. CDR3 coding DNA: TGCGCCAGCAGCCAAGAACTGACACGCGCCTACGAGCAGTACTTC.

The chain is built from TRBV12-3 or TRBV12-4 and TRBJ2-3, with D possibly TRBD2 on 6 matching bases. The CDR3 has 15 amino acids. Trimming took off 5 bases at V and 2 bases at J, with 14 bases between the two ends. This CDR3 reads CASSINSGHTDTQYF. As DNA, the CDR3 is TGTGCCAGCAGTATTAATAGCGGCCACACAGATACGCAGTATTTT.